The source of this T cell receptor (beta chain) is a study of read filtering for tumor transcriptome and immune sequencing. Background on the study: The cohort had roughly 16 men and approximately 13 women aged roughly 47 to 80, mean around 63 years. Revised staging placed eight or nine patients in R-ISS I, about 15 in II, more than 5 in III. Study results and limitations: Correlation between methods rose after single-read clonotypes were removed. RNA-seq captured clonotypes less deeply and reliably than IR-seq.

From roughly 390 ng of RNA, a library with molecular barcoded alpha/delta and beta/gamma adaptors was made. TCRdb itself ran the reads through MiXCR, one entry per CDR3 protein. The table shows 100,000 to 150,000 distinct CDR3 sequences, with about an eighth occurring only once. This clonotype was observed many times. Its specificity is unknown. V was clipped by 5 bases and J by 0 bases, with 11 bases between them. This CDR3 is built from 15 residues. This clonotype was sampled from a donor at least 40 years old with multiple myeloma. This rearrangement joins TRBV12-3 or TRBV12-4 to TRBJ1-5; D uncertain. The sequenced sample was a population of CD138-negative cells sorted from bone marrow. CDR3 DNA: TGTGCCAGCAGTCCAGGACTTCATAGCAATCAGCCCCAGCATTTT. It specifies CASSPGLHSNQPQHF.